This record concerns one T cell receptor (beta chain) sequence. Many counts were recorded for this clonotype. Its target antigen remains unknown. Qualities for individual bases were not recorded, and no much larger clone is one base off. This entry comes from a study of tumor and adjacent non-tumor tissue in lung cancer (dated by TCRdb to 2017 to 2018). About the study as a whole: Of the cohort, about 11 patients had adenocarcinoma, 2 had squamous cell carcinoma and 1 had small cell lung cancer. Using bulk TCRbeta repertoires from over twelve lung cancer patients, the study set lung tumor tissue side by side with matched distant non-tumor lung tissue. Approximately 31 paired specimens, one tumor and one normal lung sample per patient, were profiled by TCRbeta CDR3 sequencing. Ages among the roughly 15 patients ranged from roughly 31 to 80 years, there were 10 men and 5 women, and disease was at TNM stage I to III. Sequencing produced 130 million or so productive TCRbeta reads in total, an average of approximately 4 million reads per sample.

The CDR3, from cysteine to phenylalanine, totals 12 residues. CDR3 DNA is the only sequence kept; it has 36 bases, read in frame from the first base. According to the germline V gene (reference sequence), CDR1 reads SEHNR and CDR2 reads FQNEAQ. The V and J ends are trimmed by 5 bases and 9 bases, leaving 14 bases between them. The receptor library was made with multiplex PCR. Sequencing instrument: Illumina HiSeq 2500. TCRbeta libraries were constructed through three rounds of nested PCR with primers (Table S4) according to protocols adapted from ARM-PCR. PCR products of 200-500 bp were gel-excised and purified with the QIAquick gel extraction kit before sequencing. Per the source publication's procedure: Reads were cleaned using Trimmomatic, were merged into complete CDR3 sequences using FLASH, and were assigned to V(D)J germline segments using MiTCR. VDJtools was used to compute clonal diversity as the inverse Simpson's index. In-frame sequences lacking a premature stop codon were counted as productive reads. Using fastp at Q25 and MiXCR, TCRdb reprocessed the public reads and kept productive beta chains. Merged by CDR3 protein, the rows form single entries marked with the most common genes and DNA. These V and J calls rely on TCRdb rather than the paper's analysis. This sample is represented by about 81,000 distinct CDR3 sequences; roughly two thirds of them were singletons. 8% to 9.5% of the sample is in the top ten clones.

General conclusions and limits of the study: Only roughly 15 patients were in the cohort, and the authors stated that larger samples and more detailed clinical data are needed. The top 100 clones made up a significantly larger cumulative share of the repertoire in normal lung than in tumor tissue. The methods do not name the sequencing platform or mention unique molecular identifiers. Significantly higher TCR diversity was found in younger patients, and higher tumor TCR diversity was associated with shorter overall and disease-free survival. Tumor tissue showed significantly higher TCR diversity (inverse Simpson) than normal lung tissue, at roughly 390 vs 170 (P = 0.0075, Mann-Whitney U test). Because peripheral blood was not sequenced, blood TCRbeta repertoires in the lung cancer patients of the study were not examined.

RNA was isolated from bulk, unsorted tissue, and RNA quality was assessed with a NanoDrop ND-1000 and an Agilent 2100. Newly diagnosed lung cancer patients without prior chemotherapy who had been admitted for thoracic surgery in China between August and November 2014 were enrolled as donors. Patients with previous radiotherapy or chemotherapy, or with another concurrent cancer, were excluded from the study. Surgical tissue pieces of roughly 1-2 cm3 were preserved in RNAlater solution and were kept at -80 degrees C until use. The sample comprised lung tumor tissue. The receptor was derived from a woman between 40 and 50 years old with non-small cell lung cancer. The chain joins TRBV7-9 to TRBJ2-7; the D gene lacks a confident call. The DNA sequence reads TGTGCCAGCAGCCTAAATTTGGAGCGGCAGTACTTC. Translated, this gives CASSLNLERQYF.